This entry lists 22 T cell receptor beta chains sequenced from one sample in a study of blood T cell repertoires in COVID-19 (dated by TCRdb to the early 2020s). Libraries were constructed by the immunoSEQ multiplex PCR assay. Here the immuneACCESS table is served through TCRdb, limited to in-frame sequences with V and J called. Missing clones are a known gap in these copies; in checked studies unresolved V genes cover under half, and the rest lacks a known reason. A total of roughly 190,000 clones appear in this sample, about 88% of them only once. The ten most abundant clones make up about 6.8% of the sample. The sample taken for sequencing was peripheral blood. Receptor source: a woman aged 40-49 years who had recovered from COVID-19.

A remark on this clone: This sample also contains other DNA sequences that code for the same CDR3. CDR3 amino acids: CASSPGGTEAFF. Written as DNA, the CDR3 is TGTGCCAGCAGCCCAGGTGGGACTGAAGCTTTCTTT. This chain uses TRBV3-1 (or the pseudogene TRBV3-2) with TRBJ1-1; D not resolved. Trimming pared 4 bases from V and 5 bases from J, leaving 8 bases between. This CDR3 is 12 amino acids long. Germline V lookup: CDR1 LGHDT, CDR2 YNNKEL (reference sequence).

In DNA, the CDR3 is TGTGCCAGCACCCCGCGACAGGGGGGAAGTTACGAGCAGTACTTC. Its translation is CASTPRQGGSYEQYF. The chain uses TRBV27 and TRBJ2-7; 9 bases align to TRBD1. After removal of 7 bases from V and 4 bases from J, the junction contained 11 bases not matched to a gene. Per the germline V gene, CDR1 is MNHEY and CDR2 is SMNVEV (reference sequence). The CDR3 consists of 15 residues.

The chain is built from TRBV3-1 (or the pseudogene TRBV3-2) and TRBJ1-1, with 10 bases lining up with TRBD1. With 4 bases clipped from V and 5 bases from J, the junction kept 10 bases outside the gene matches. This CDR3 is built from 16 residues. From germline, CDR1 is LGHDT and CDR2 YNNKEL (reference sequence). The CDR3 DNA is TGTGCCAGCAGCCTACAGGGAGGGACAGGGGAAACTGAAGCTTTCTTT. It encodes CASSLQGGTGETEAFF.

This clone was counted a single time. V and J are TRBV28 and TRBJ2-3; D is uncertain. Trimming removed 9 bases from V and 2 bases from J, with 15 bases in between. From germline, CDR1 is MDHEN and CDR2 SYDVKM. The CDR3 length is 14 residues. The CDR3 DNA reads TGTGCCAGTGTCGGTCTTCTCGCCACAGATACGCAGTATTTT. As protein: CASVGLLATDTQYF.

The rearrangement uses TRBV7-2 and TRBJ2-7; 7 positions agree with TRBD2. This CDR3 region has 14 residues. V lost 5 bases and J lost 7; bases outside the gene matches: 11. Germline V gene lookup returns CDR1 SGHTA and CDR2 FQGNSA. CDR3 sequence reads: CASSRSGTPGEQYF. The CDR3 bases are TGTGCCAGCAGCCGCAGCGGGACCCCTGGAGAGCAGTACTTC.

This chain uses TRBV19 with TRBJ1-2, with unresolved D. The germline V gene encodes CDR1 LNHDA and CDR2 SQIVND (reference sequence). The CDR3 is made up of 12 amino acids. V was clipped by 5 bases and J by 7 bases, with 11 bases between them. DNA of the CDR3: TGTGCCAGTAGTCATCGGCGGAGTGGCTACACCTTC. The encoded protein is CASSHRRSGYTF.

The V gene is TRBV5-1, the J gene TRBJ2-1; 12 positions match TRBD2. The CDR3 length is 17 residues. CDR1 is SGHRS, CDR2 YFSETQ, per germline. V shed 0 bases, J shed 0 bases, and the junction held 1 base outside the gene matches. The CDR3 loop is CASSLVTSGSSYNEQFF. The CDR3 DNA sequence: TGCGCCAGCAGCTTGGTGACTAGCGGGAGCTCCTACAATGAGCAGTTCTTC.

The chain couples TRBV5-1 to TRBJ2-1, with TRBD1 matching 9 bases. The CDR3 is made up of 15 amino acids. Germline values: CDR1 SGHRS, CDR2 YFSETQ. V dropped 3 bases and J dropped 7; count of bases not matched to a gene: 8. CDR3 sequence: CASSYLGTGMNEQFF. As DNA, the CDR3 is TGCGCCAGCAGCTACCTAGGGACAGGGATGAATGAGCAGTTCTTC.

A single count supports this clone. The V gene is TRBV19, the J gene TRBJ2-2; 8 bases agree with TRBD1. Germline CDR1 and CDR2: LNHDA and SQIVND (reference sequence). The CDR3 totals 15 residues. The ends lost 7 bases at V and 4 bases at J; junction bases unmatched: 8. The CDR3 nucleotides read TGTGCCAGTACCAGGGGACAGGAGTTCACCGGGGAGCTGTTTTTT. This sequence encodes CASTRGQEFTGELFF.

The genes are TRBV28 and TRBJ2-1, with TRBD2 matching over 12 bases. Trimming cost V 7 bases and J 6 bases; bases outside gene matches: 4. The CDR3 spans 14 residues. Per the germline V gene, CDR1 is MDHEN and CDR2 is SYDVKM. The CDR3 region is CASTSGRARNEQFF. The CDR3 nucleotides read TGTGCCAGCACTAGCGGGAGGGCCCGCAATGAGCAGTTCTTC.

This clone has only one observation. The V gene is TRBV7-3, the J gene TRBJ2-2; D gene uncertain. Germline-derived CDR1 and CDR2 are SGHTA and FQGTGA. The ends were cut back, 2 bases at V and 3 bases at J, with 4 bases in the middle. CDR3 length equals 13 residues. CDR3 sequence: CASSLEDTGELFF. The CDR3 nucleotides are TGTGCCAGCAGCTTAGAGGACACCGGGGAGCTGTTTTTT.

The rearrangement uses TRBV5-1 and TRBJ2-2; TRBD1 aligns across 11 bases. Germline assignment: CDR1 SGHRS and CDR2 YFSETQ. V gave up 4 bases and J gave up 6 bases; unmatched junction bases: 8. The CDR3 length is 16 residues. The CDR3 DNA is TGCGCCAGCAGCGGACCGGGACAGGGGGTCGCCGGGGAGCTGTTTTTT. It yields the protein CASSGPGQGVAGELFF.

This clone was picked up one time. This sequence joins TRBV5-1 and TRBJ2-5; maybe TRBD2 (5 bases). This CDR3 has 11 amino acids. Germline CDR1 and CDR2: SGHRS and YFSETQ. Trimming removed 7 bases from V and 5 bases from J, with 9 bases in between. The CDR3 loop is CASQPGETQYF. CDR3 DNA sequence: TGCGCCAGCCAACCGGGGGAGACCCAGTACTTC.

The CDR3 region is CASTGESGQETQYF. The CDR3 nucleotides read TGTGCCAGTACAGGGGAAAGTGGCCAAGAGACCCAGTACTTC. The V and J genes are TRBV19 and TRBJ2-5; TRBD1 might be the D (6 bases). V lost 7 bases to trimming and J lost 1 base, with 13 bases between them. The CDR3 has 14 residues. Germline V gene data show CDR1 as LNHDA and CDR2 as SQIVND (reference sequence).

The rearrangement uses TRBV5-1 and TRBJ2-1, with a tentative D call TRBD2 (6 bases). The CDR3 loop spans 18 amino acids. Germline lookup yields CDR1 SGHRS and CDR2 YFSETQ. Trimming took off 4 bases at V and 1 base at J, with 21 bases between the two ends. Written as DNA, the CDR3 is TGCGCCAGCAGCCCGTGGGCCGAGGACTATCTTTCCTACAATGAGCAGTTCTTC. Protein product: CASSPWAEDYLSYNEQFF.

The chain is built from TRBV6-6 and TRBJ1-2; 7 positions match TRBD1. This CDR3 region has 16 residues. Germline V gene lookup returns CDR1 MNHNY and CDR2 SVGAGI (reference sequence). The V gene end was trimmed by 2 bases and the J gene end by 5 bases; junction bases not matched to a gene: 11. The CDR3 DNA reads as TGTGCCAGCAGTTACGACTACCGGGGACAGATATATGGCTACACCTTC. It yields the protein CASSYDYRGQIYGYTF.

This chain uses TRBV18 with TRBJ2-1; no firm D call. The germline gives CDR1 KGHSH, CDR2 LQKENI. V lost 0 bases and J lost 8, with 8 bases in between. The CDR3 sequence is 13 residues long. CDR3 nucleotide sequence: TGTGCCAGCTCACCACCGACTCTGGATGAGCAGTTCTTC. Protein: CASSPPTLDEQFF.

The chain links TRBV28 to TRBJ1-3; no clear D gene. V was clipped by 7 bases and J by 8 bases, with 18 bases between them. Germline loops: CDR1 MDHEN, CDR2 SYDVKM. The CDR3 contains 14 residues. For the CDR3, the DNA is TGTGCCAGCACCGACCGACCGGGATGGGACACCATATATTTT. This gives the protein CASTDRPGWDTIYF.

In its sample, this clone was seen once. This sequence joins TRBV6-5 and TRBJ1-2, with 7 bases fitting TRBD1. Trimming took 11 bases from V and 4 from J; bases not matched to a gene: 7. Germline V gene lookup returns CDR1 MNHEY and CDR2 SVGAGI. This CDR3 is 12 amino acids long. The CDR3 sequence: CAAAGTAYGYTF. CDR3 DNA sequence: TGTGCCGCGGCGGGGACAGCCTATGGCTACACCTTC.

The rearrangement uses TRBV11-1 and TRBJ2-1; D possibly corresponds to TRBD1 (6 bases). Germline V lookup: CDR1 SGHAT, CDR2 FQDESV (reference sequence). Trimming shortened V by 0 bases and J by 7 bases, and 13 bases separated the two germline ends. The CDR3 is 15 amino acids. The CDR3 loop is CASSLAPEQGNEQFF. The CDR3 DNA reads TGTGCCAGCAGCTTAGCGCCCGAACAGGGAAATGAGCAGTTCTTC.

The V gene is TRBV2, the J gene TRBJ2-1; 10 bases align to TRBD2. The ends lost 2 bases at V and 6 bases at J; junction bases unmatched: 10. Germline CDR1 is SNHLY and CDR2 is FYNNEI. The CDR3 consists of 17 residues. The CDR3 loop is CASSEYLAGASSNEQFF. CDR3 DNA: TGTGCCAGCAGTGAATATCTAGCGGGAGCGAGTAGCAATGAGCAGTTCTTC.

The chain uses TRBV7-2 and TRBJ1-1; D call uncertain. Trimming took off 1 base at V and 1 base at J, with 7 bases between the two ends. The CDR3 is 14 amino acids. Germline CDR1 is SGHTA and CDR2 is FQGNSA. CDR3 protein: CASSLGVENTEAFF. Here the CDR3 DNA reads TGTGCCAGCAGCTTAGGCGTAGAGAACACTGAAGCTTTCTTT.